The rows below give T cell receptor beta chains drawn from one sample of a study of patients and donors after allogeneic stem cell transplantation. TCRdb re-called the RT-PCR reads with MiXCR, one entry per CDR3 protein. The repertoire has about a million distinct CDR3 sequences, around 17% of them found once; the top ten carry about 6%. The material sequenced was blood, either unsorted or a sorted T cell fraction (not recorded which). Receptors originate from a human donor who was either an allogeneic HSCT recipient or a stem cell or donor lymphocyte infusion donor (not recorded which). It is not recorded whose cells these are; they may come from a transplant donor. CDR3s include the opening cysteine and the closing phenylalanine or tryptophan. D genes are given only for firm matches. Clone size is given for some rows only: seen once, a few or many times, or a class if the clone is expanded.

clone size	V gene	D gene	J gene	CDR3 DNA	CDR3 protein
-	TRBV2	TRBD1	TRBJ2-7	TGTGCCAGCAGAGGACAGGACCGCTACGAGCAGTACTTC	CASRGQDRYEQYF
few	TRBV5-1	-	TRBJ1-6	TGCGCCAGCCGTTACCCGGATGAAAGGGGGAATTCACCCCTCCACTTT	CASRYPDERGNSPLHF
many	TRBV6-1	TRBD2	TRBJ2-3	TGTGCCAGCAGTATGGGGGGGAGCACAGATACGCAGTATTTT	CASSMGGSTDTQYF
few	TRBV4-3	-	TRBJ2-2	TGCGCCAGCAGCCTCTCCCCAGTGGGGCTGGGTGACACCGGGGAGCTGTTTTTT	CASSLSPVGLGDTGELFF
-	TRBV12-3/TRBV12-4	-	TRBJ2-4	TGTGCCAGCAGTTTGTGGGGAGACATTCAGTACTTC	CASSLWGDIQYF
few	TRBV14	-	TRBJ1-2	TGTGCCAGCAGCCCTTCGTGGGGAAGCCATGGCTACACCTTC	CASSPSWGSHGYTF
-	TRBV4-3	TRBD1	TRBJ1-4	TGCGCCAGCAGCCGTCGACAGGGGCGAGAGGAAAAACTGTTTTTT	CASSRRQGREEKLFF
few	TRBV5-1	TRBD2	TRBJ2-1	TGCGCCAGCAGCTTGGGGGTTGTAGCGGGAGGTCTAGATGAGCAGTTCTTC	CASSLGVVAGGLDEQFF
-	TRBV6-5	-	TRBJ2-7	TGTGCCACTATGGGCCAGAACTACGAGCAGTACTTC	CATMGQNYEQYF
few	TRBV4-3	TRBD1	TRBJ1-4	TGCGCCAGCAGCCAAGATAAAGAAGGCAGGGGGATCTCAAAACTGTTTTTT	CASSQDKEGRGISKLFF
-	TRBV6-2/TRBV6-3	-	TRBJ2-3	TGTGCCAGCGTAAGCGGCCGGTTTCCCGGGACCCTCACAGATACGCAGTATTTT	CASVSGRFPGTLTDTQYF
few	TRBV4-3	-	TRBJ1-5	TGCGCCAGCAGCCAAGAACCCAGGATTCACCCCCAGCATTTT	CASSQEPRIHPQHF
-	TRBV20-1	TRBD1	TRBJ1-1	TGCAGTGCTAGTCGGATGGACAGGGGGGCGACTGAAGCTTTCTTT	CSASRMDRGATEAFF
-	TRBV12-3/TRBV12-4	-	TRBJ1-3	TGTGCCAGCAGTTGGGCAAGCTCTGGAAACACCATATATTTT	CASSWASSGNTIYF
-	TRBV20-1	-	TRBJ1-1	TGCAGTGCCCCAGGGGATACTGAAGCTTTCTTT	CSAPGDTEAFF
few	TRBV6-1	TRBD2	TRBJ2-1	TGTGCCAGCGAGAACAGAGCGGGAGCAAGCGAGCAGTTCTTC	CASENRAGASEQFF
few	TRBV6-5	-	TRBJ2-3	TGTGCCAGCAGTTCTAGACAGGCAACAGATACGCAGTATTTT	CASSSRQATDTQYF
few	TRBV10-3	TRBD2	TRBJ2-1	TGTGCCTCCAAGGGGACTAGCGGGGGGGCAAAATCCTACAATGAGCAGTTCTTC	CASKGTSGGAKSYNEQFF
-	TRBV6-5	TRBD2	TRBJ2-2	TGTGCCAGCAGTTACTCGAGACTAGCGGGGGTCACCGGGGAGCTGTTTTTT	CASSYSRLAGVTGELFF
-	TRBV6-1	-	TRBJ2-2	TGTGCCAGCAAGAAGAGACAGGCCCCCAACACCGGGGAGCTGTTTTTT	CASKKRQAPNTGELFF
-	TRBV14	-	TRBJ1-6	TGTGCCAGCAGCCAGGGGCCAAGGTCACCCCTCCACTTT	CASSQGPRSPLHF
few	TRBV29-1	-	TRBJ2-1	TGCAGCGCAATAAATGGGAATGAGCAGTTCTTC	CSAINGNEQFF
few	TRBV7-9	-	TRBJ2-1	TGTGCCAGCAGCCCCCGGACGGACTCCTACAATGAGCAGTTCTTC	CASSPRTDSYNEQFF
few	TRBV12-5	TRBD1	TRBJ2-2	TGTGCTAGTGGTTTTTTTCCCCGGGACAGGGTAAACACCGGGGAGCTGTTTTTT	CASGFFPRDRVNTGELFF
few	TRBV21-1	-	TRBJ2-6	TGTGCCAGCAGCAAAGTCAGGGCCGTACGGTACTCTGGGGCCAACGTCCTGACTTTC	CASSKVRAVRYSGANVLTF
-	TRBV4-3	TRBD2	TRBJ2-2	TGCGCCAGCAGCCGTAGCGGGGGGGCATCCGGGGAGCTGTTTTTT	CASSRSGGASGELFF
-	TRBV12-3/TRBV12-4	-	TRBJ1-5	TGTGCCAGCAGTTTGGGGAAAGTTCAGCCCCAGCATTTT	CASSLGKVQPQHF
-	TRBV12-3/TRBV12-4	-	TRBJ2-7	TGTGCCAGCAATGGGGAGCCTCGGTACGAGCAGTACTTC	CASNGEPRYEQYF
many	TRBV20-1	-	TRBJ1-5	TGCAGTGCTAGAGAGGTAGGGGATCAGCCCCAGCATTTT	CSAREVGDQPQHF
few	TRBV20-1	-	TRBJ2-3	TGCAGTGCTTATTGGTCTAGCACAGATACGCAGTATTTT	CSAYWSSTDTQYF
-	TRBV19	-	TRBJ2-3	TGTGCCAGTAGTATCGAGGGAAAGAGGGGTACGCAGTATTTT	CASSIEGKRGTQYF
many	TRBV28	-	TRBJ2-7	TGTGCCAGCAGTTTCCGACCGGGCAGCTCCTACGAGCAGTACTTC	CASSFRPGSSYEQYF
-	TRBV4-1	-	TRBJ1-5	TGCGCCAGCGAAATGAGACAATTCGGTCAGCCCCAGCATTTT	CASEMRQFGQPQHF
few	TRBV29-1	-	TRBJ1-2	TGCAGCGTGATGTCGGGGGTTTATGGCTACACCTTC	CSVMSGVYGYTF
-	TRBV5-6	-	TRBJ2-7	TGTGCCAGCAGCAACCCCGGGGGCAACGAGCAGTACTTC	CASSNPGGNEQYF
-	TRBV30	-	TRBJ1-2	TGTGCCTGGAGTGTACGGGGCAGGCTCTCCGGCTATGGCTACACCTTC	CAWSVRGRLSGYGYTF
-	TRBV9	TRBD2	TRBJ2-7	TGTGCCAGCAGCGGCCGGGGGGGGTTCAGCTCCTACGAGCAGTACTTC	CASSGRGGFSSYEQYF
few	TRBV5-1	-	TRBJ2-7	TGCGCCAGCACCCCCCCCCGTATGGACGAGCAGTACTTC	CASTPPRMDEQYF
-	TRBV6-5	-	TRBJ1-4	TGTGCCAGCAGTTACTCGACGGGCAGGGGTGATGAAAAACTGTTTTTT	CASSYSTGRGDEKLFF
few	TRBV12-3/TRBV12-4	-	TRBJ2-3	TGTGCCAGCAGGCCCCACCCCACTAGTCCCGAGGATACGCAGTATTTT	CASRPHPTSPEDTQYF
few	TRBV29-1	TRBD1	TRBJ1-5	TGCAGCGCTGGGACAGGGACGGGGAATCAGCCCCAGCATTTT	CSAGTGTGNQPQHF
-	TRBV12-3/TRBV12-4	-	TRBJ1-4	TGTGCCAGCAGTTTTCGAATGGGTGAAAAACTGTTTTTT	CASSFRMGEKLFF
few	TRBV12-5	-	TRBJ1-1	TGTGCTAGTGGTGGACGGGGGGACACTGAAGCTTTCTTT	CASGGRGDTEAFF
-	TRBV7-6	TRBD2	TRBJ2-5	TGTGCCAGCAGCCCTCGAGATTCCGGACTAGTTGGAGAGACCCAGTACTTC	CASSPRDSGLVGETQYF
-	TRBV4-1	-	TRBJ2-7	TGCGCCAGCAGCCCTTCCCCCCCGCGTCACGAGCAGTACTTC	CASSPSPPRHEQYF
-	TRBV6-1	TRBD2	TRBJ2-5	TGTGCCAGCCTGGTGCGCACTAGCGGGAGAGAGACCCAGTACTTC	CASLVRTSGRETQYF
-	TRBV5-5	-	TRBJ2-2	TGTGCCAGCAGCTTGGGAGTCAGGGCGAACACCGGGGAGCTGTTTTTT	CASSLGVRANTGELFF
few	TRBV20-1	TRBD1	TRBJ1-2	TGCAGTGCTAGCCCTTCCGACAGGGGGGATGGCTACACCTTC	CSASPSDRGDGYTF
few	TRBV10-3	-	TRBJ1-2	TGTGCCATCAGTGAGTCGGACCTTACCCCCTATGGCTACACCTTC	CAISESDLTPYGYTF
-	TRBV30	-	TRBJ2-5	TGTGCCCGACAGGGAGCGGGGCAAGAGACCCAGTACTTC	CARQGAGQETQYF
few	TRBV13	-	TRBJ2-1	TGTGCCAGCAGCTCCCTCCGGGACAAAGGGCAAGGTGAGCAGTTCTTC	CASSSLRDKGQGEQFF
-	TRBV7-3	-	TRBJ2-7	TGTGCCAGCAGCTTAATTTCCGGATACGAGCAGTACTTC	CASSLISGYEQYF
few	TRBV12-3/TRBV12-4	-	TRBJ1-1	TGTGCCAGCAGCGGCAGGTGGGAAGCTTTCTTT	CASSGRWEAFF
once	TRBV11-2	-	TRBJ1-5	TGTGCCAGCAGCTTAGTCGCAGGGCTAGGGGGGAACAATCAGCCCCAGCATTTT	CASSLVAGLGGNNQPQHF
few	TRBV5-5	-	TRBJ2-1	TGTGCCAGCAGCTTTGGCCTAGCGGTACTCAACCAAGGGGGTGAGCAGTTCTTC	CASSFGLAVLNQGGEQFF
many	TRBV29-1	-	TRBJ1-1	TGCAGCGTTGCACGGGTTTTGAACACTGAAGCTTTCTTT	CSVARVLNTEAFF
few	TRBV5-1	TRBD2	TRBJ2-5	TGCGCCAGCAGCTTGGAGCTAGCGGGACAAGAGACCCAGTACTTC	CASSLELAGQETQYF
-	TRBV11-2	-	TRBJ2-3	TGTGCCAGCAGCTTGGGGCGGGCGAAAAATACGCAGTATTTT	CASSLGRAKNTQYF
-	TRBV4-1	-	TRBJ1-1	TGCGCCAGCACCGAGACAGGAACGAACACTGAAGCTTTCTTT	CASTETGTNTEAFF
-	TRBV6-5	TRBD2	TRBJ2-1	TGTGCCAGCAGTTTTCCCGGGACTAGCGGCAAACCCTCCTACAATGAGCAGTTCTTC	CASSFPGTSGKPSYNEQFF